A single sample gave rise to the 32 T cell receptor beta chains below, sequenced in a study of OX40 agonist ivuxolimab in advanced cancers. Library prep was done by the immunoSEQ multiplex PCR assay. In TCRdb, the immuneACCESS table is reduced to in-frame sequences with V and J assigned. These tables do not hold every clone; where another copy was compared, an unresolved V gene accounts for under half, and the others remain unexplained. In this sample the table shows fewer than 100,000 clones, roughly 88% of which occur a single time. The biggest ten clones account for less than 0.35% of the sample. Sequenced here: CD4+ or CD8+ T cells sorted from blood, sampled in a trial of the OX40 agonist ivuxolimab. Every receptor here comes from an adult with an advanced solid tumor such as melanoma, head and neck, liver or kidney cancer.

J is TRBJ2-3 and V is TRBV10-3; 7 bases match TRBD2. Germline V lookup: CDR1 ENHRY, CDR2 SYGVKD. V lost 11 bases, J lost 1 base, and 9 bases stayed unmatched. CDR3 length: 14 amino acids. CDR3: CAVTSAARTDTQYF. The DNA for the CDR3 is TGTGCCGTTACTAGCGCCGCACGCACAGATACGCAGTATTTT.

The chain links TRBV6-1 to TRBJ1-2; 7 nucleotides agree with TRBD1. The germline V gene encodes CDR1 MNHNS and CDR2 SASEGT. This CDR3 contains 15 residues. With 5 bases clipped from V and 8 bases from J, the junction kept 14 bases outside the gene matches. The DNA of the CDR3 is TGTGCCAGCAGTTCCTGGGACAGACCAATGGAGGGCTACACCTTC. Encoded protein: CASSSWDRPMEGYTF.

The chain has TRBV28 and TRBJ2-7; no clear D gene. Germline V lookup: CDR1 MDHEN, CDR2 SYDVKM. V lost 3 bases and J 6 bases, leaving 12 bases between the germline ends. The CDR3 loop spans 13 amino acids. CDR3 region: CASSFIGPGEQYF. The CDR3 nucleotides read TGTGCCAGCAGTTTTATAGGACCGGGCGAGCAGTACTTC.

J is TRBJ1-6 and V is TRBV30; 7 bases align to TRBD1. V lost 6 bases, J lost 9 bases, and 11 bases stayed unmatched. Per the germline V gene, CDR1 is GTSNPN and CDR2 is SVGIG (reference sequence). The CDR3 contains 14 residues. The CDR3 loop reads CACTTGTGVSPLHF. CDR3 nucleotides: TGTGCCTGTACAACCGGAACAGGGGTTTCACCCCTCCACTTT.

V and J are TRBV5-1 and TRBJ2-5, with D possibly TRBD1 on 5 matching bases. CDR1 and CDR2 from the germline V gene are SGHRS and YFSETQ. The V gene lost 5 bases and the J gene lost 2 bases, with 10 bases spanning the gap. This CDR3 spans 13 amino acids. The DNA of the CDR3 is TGCGCCAGCAGAACAGGAACTCAAGAGACCCAGTACTTC. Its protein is CASRTGTQETQYF.

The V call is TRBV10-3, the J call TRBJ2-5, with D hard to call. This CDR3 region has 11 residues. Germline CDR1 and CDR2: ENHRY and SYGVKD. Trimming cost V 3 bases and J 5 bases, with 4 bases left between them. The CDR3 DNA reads TGTGCCATCAGTGATGGGGAGACCCAGTACTTC. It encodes CAISDGETQYF.

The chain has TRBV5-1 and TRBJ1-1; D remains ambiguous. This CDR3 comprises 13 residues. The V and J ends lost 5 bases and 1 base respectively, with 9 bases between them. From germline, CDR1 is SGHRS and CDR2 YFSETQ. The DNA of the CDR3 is TGCGCCAGCAGGGACGGGAAGAACACTGAAGCTTTCTTT. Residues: CASRDGKNTEAFF. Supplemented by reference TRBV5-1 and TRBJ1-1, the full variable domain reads KAGVTQTPRYLIKTRGQQVTLSCSPISGHRSVSWYQQTPGQGLQFLFEYFSETQRNKGNFPGRFSGRQFSNSRSEMNVSTLELGDSALYLCASRDGKNTEAFFGQGTRLTVV.

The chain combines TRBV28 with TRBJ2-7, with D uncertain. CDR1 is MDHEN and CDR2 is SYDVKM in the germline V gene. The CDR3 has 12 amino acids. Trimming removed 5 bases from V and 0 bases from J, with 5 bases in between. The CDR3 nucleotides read TGTGCCAGCAGTATGAGCTCCTACGAGCAGTACTTC. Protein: CASSMSSYEQYF.

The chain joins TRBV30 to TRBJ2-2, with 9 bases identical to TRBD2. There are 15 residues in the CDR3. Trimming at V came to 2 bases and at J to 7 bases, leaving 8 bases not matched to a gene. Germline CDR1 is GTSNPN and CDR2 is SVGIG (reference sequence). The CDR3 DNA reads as TGTGCCTGGAGTAAGGTAGCGGGAGTGTACGGGGAGCTGTTTTTT. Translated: CAWSKVAGVYGELFF.

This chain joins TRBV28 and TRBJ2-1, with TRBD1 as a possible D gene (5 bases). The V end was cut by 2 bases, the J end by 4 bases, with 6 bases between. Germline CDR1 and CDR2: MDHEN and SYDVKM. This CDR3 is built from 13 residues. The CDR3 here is CASSLRQYNEQFF. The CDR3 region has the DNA TGTGCCAGCAGTTTACGACAGTACAATGAGCAGTTCTTC. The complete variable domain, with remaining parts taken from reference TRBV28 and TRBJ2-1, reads DVKVTQSSRYLVKRTGEKVFLECVQDMDHENMFWYRQDPGLGLRLIYFSYDVKMKEKGDIPEGYSVSREKKERFSLILESASTNQTSMYLCASSLRQYNEQFFGPGTRLTVL.

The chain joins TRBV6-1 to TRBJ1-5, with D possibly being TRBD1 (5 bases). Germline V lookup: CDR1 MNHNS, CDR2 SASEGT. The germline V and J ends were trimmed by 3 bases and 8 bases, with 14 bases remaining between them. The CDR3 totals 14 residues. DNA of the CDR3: TGTGCCAGCAGTGAGGAGACAGCCTTGAAGCCCCAGCATTTT. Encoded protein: CASSEETALKPQHF.

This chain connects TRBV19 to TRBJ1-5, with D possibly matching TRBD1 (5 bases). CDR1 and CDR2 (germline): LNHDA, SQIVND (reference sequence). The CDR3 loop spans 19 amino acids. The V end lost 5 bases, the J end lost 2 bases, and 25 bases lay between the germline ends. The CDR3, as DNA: TGTGCCAGTAGTCGAACGCTACGCGGGGGGTTGGGTGGCAATCAGCCCCAGCATTTT. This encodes CASSRTLRGGLGGNQPQHF.

CDR3 nucleotide sequence: TGTGCCAGCACCTCCTACCGGGACAACTCCTACGAGCAGTACTTC. It specifies CASTSYRDNSYEQYF. J is TRBJ2-7 and V is TRBV2, with D maybe TRBD1 (6 bases). CDR1 SNHLY and CDR2 FYNNEI come from the germline V gene. The CDR3 totals 15 residues. Trimming removed 7 bases from V and 0 bases from J, with 16 bases in between. The whole variable domain, remainder taken from reference TRBV2 and TRBJ2-7, is EPEVTQTPSHQVTQMGQEVILRCVPISNHLYFYWYRQILGQKVEFLVSFYNNEISEKSEIFDDQFSVERPDGSNFTLKIRSTKLEDSAMYFCASTSYRDNSYEQYFGPGTRLTVT.

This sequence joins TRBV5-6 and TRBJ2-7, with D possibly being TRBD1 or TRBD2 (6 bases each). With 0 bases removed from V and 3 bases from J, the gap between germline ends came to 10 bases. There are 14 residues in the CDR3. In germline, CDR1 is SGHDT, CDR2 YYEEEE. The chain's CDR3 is CASSLAGGLYEQYF. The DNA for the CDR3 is TGTGCCAGCAGCTTGGCCGGGGGCCTCTACGAGCAGTACTTC.

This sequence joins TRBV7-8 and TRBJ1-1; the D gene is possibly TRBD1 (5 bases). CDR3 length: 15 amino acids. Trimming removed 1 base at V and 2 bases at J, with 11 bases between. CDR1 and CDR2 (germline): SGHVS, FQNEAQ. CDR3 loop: CASSLGPDRNTEAFF. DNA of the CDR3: TGTGCCAGCAGCTTAGGACCTGACAGAAACACTGAAGCTTTCTTT. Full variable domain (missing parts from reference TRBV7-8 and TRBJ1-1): GAGVSQSPRYKVAKRGQDVALRCDPISGHVSLFWYQQALGQGPEFLTYFQNEAQLDKSGLPSDRFFAERPEGSVSTLKIQRTQQEDSAVYLCASSLGPDRNTEAFFGQGTRLTVV.

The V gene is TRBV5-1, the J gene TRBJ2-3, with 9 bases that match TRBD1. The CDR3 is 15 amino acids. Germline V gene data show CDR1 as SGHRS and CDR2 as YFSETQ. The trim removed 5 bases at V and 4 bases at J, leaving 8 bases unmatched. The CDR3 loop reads CASSTGQGLADTQYF. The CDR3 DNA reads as TGCGCCAGCAGTACTGGACAGGGGTTGGCAGATACGCAGTATTTT.

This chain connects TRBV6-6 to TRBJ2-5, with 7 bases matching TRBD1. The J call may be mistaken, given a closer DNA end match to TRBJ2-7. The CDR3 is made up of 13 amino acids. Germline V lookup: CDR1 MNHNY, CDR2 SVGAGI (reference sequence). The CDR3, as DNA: TGTGCCAGCAGGCAGACAGGGTCTGGCGAGCAGTACTTC. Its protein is CASRQTGSGEQYF.

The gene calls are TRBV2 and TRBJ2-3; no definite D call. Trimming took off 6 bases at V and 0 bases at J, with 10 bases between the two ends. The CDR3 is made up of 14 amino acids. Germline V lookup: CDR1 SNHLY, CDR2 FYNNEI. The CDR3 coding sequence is TGTGCCAGCAGGGATAGCATCAGCACAGATACGCAGTATTTT. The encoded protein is CASRDSISTDTQYF.

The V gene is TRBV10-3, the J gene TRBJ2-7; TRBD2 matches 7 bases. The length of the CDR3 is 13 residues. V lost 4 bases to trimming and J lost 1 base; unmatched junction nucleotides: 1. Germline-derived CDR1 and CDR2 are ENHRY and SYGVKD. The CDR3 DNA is TGTGCCATCAGTGCCGGGGGGTCCTACGAGCAGTACTTC. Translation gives CAISAGGSYEQYF.

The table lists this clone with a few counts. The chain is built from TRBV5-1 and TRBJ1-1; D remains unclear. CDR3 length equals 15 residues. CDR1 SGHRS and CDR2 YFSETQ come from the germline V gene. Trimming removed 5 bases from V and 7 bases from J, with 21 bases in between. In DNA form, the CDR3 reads TGCGCCAGCAGAAGGGAGGTTAACACCCCAAGTGAAGCTTTCTTT. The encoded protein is CASRREVNTPSEAFF.

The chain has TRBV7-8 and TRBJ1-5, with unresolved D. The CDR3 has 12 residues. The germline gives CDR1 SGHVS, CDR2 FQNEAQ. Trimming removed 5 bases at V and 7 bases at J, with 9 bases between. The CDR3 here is CASSPQWQPQHF. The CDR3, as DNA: TGTGCCAGCAGCCCTCAGTGGCAGCCCCAGCATTTT.

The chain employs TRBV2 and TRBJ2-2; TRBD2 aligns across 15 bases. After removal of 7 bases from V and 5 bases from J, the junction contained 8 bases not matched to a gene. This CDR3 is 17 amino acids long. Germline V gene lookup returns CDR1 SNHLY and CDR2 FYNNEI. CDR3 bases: TGTGCCAGCAAGAAGGGACTAGCGGGAGGAGGAACCGGGGAGCTGTTTTTT. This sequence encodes CASKKGLAGGGTGELFF.

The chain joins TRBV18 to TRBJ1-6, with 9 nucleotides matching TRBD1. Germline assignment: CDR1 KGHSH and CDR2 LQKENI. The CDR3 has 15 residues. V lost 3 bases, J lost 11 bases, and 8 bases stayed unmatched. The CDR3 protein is CASSPQGQGGTPLHF. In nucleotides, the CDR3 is TGTGCCAGCTCACCCCAGGGACAGGGAGGAACACCCCTCCACTTT.

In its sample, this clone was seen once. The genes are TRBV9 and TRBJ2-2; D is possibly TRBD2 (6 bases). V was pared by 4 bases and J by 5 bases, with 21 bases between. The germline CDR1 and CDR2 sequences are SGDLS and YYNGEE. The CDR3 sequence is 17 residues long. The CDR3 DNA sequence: TGTGCCAGCAGCATCCTCTCAGCCGGGAGCGGTACCGGGGAGCTGTTTTTT. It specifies CASSILSAGSGTGELFF.

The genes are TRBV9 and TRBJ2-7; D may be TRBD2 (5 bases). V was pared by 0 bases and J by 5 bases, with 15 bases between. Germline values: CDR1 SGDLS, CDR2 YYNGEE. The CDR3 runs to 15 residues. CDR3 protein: CASSVGLPGGHEQYF. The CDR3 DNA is TGTGCCAGCAGCGTAGGACTACCCGGAGGACACGAGCAGTACTTC.

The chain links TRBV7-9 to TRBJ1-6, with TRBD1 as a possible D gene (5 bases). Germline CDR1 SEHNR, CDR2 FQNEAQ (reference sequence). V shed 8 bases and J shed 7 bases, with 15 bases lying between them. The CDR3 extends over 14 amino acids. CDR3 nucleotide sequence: TGTGCCAGCCGGGGCCCCGGGGGAAATTCACCCCTCCACTTT. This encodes CASRGPGGNSPLHF.

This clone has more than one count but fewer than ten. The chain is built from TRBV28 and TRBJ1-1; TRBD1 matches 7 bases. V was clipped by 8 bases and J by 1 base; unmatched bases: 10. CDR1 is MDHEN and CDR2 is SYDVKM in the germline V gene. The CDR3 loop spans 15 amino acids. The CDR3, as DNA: TGTGCCAGCGTACCAAGGGGGCGGCCGAACACTGAAGCTTTCTTT. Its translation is CASVPRGRPNTEAFF. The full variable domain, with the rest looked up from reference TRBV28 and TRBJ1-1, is DVKVTQSSRYLVKRTGEKVFLECVQDMDHENMFWYRQDPGLGLRLIYFSYDVKMKEKGDIPEGYSVSREKKERFSLILESASTNQTSMYLCASVPRGRPNTEAFFGQGTRLTVV.

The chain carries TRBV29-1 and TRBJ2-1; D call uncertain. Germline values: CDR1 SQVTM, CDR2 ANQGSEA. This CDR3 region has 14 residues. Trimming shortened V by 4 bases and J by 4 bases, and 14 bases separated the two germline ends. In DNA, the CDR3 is TGCAGCGTTGTGGAGACTCCAATATACAATGAGCAGTTCTTC. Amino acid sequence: CSVVETPIYNEQFF.

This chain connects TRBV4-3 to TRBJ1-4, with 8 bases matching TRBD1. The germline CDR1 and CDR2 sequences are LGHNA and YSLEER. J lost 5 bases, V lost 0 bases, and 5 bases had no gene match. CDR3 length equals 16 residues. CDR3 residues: CASSQEIGTGNEKLFF. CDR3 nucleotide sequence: TGCGCCAGCAGCCAAGAGATCGGGACAGGAAATGAAAAACTGTTTTTT.

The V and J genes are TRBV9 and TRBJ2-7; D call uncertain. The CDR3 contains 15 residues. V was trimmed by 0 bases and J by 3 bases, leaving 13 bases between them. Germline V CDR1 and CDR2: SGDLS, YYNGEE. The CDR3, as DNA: TGTGCCAGCAGCGTAGATATCGGGCTAGTCTACGAGCAGTACTTC. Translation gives CASSVDIGLVYEQYF.

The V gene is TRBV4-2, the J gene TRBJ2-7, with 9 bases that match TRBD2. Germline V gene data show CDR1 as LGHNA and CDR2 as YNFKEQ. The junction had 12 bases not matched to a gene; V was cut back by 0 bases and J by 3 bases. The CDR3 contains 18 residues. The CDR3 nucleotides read TGTGCCAGCAGCCAAGAATTGATAGCGGGAGCCGGGGGCTACGAGCAGTACTTC. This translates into CASSQELIAGAGGYEQYF.

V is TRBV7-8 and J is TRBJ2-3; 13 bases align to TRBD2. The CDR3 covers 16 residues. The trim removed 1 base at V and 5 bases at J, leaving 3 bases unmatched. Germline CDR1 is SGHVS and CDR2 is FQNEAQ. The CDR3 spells CASSLGTSGSGDTQYF. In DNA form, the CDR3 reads TGTGCCAGCAGCTTAGGGACTAGCGGGAGTGGAGATACGCAGTATTTT.